The T cell receptor beta chain described here comes from a study of CD8 T cells in Susac syndrome. TCR beta sequencing covered blood CD8+ and CD4+ T cells. TEMRA cells were FACS-enriched, with CD8+ and CD4+ T cells isolated negatively. RNA was extracted with the RNeasy kit, and a quantity of about 0.5 to 1 ug was reverse transcribed using random hexamers. Coverage of TCR beta CDR3 amplification by immunoSEQ multiplex PCR extended to 54 Vbeta and 13 Jbeta. Using its own MiXCR run on the immunoSEQ multiplex PCR reads, TCRdb lists one record per CDR3 protein. The sample records nearly 70,000 distinct CDR3 sequences, approximately 95% being singletons. Germline CDR1 SEHNR, CDR2 FQNEAQ (reference sequence). V gave up 7 bases and J gave up 1 base, with 16 bases separating them. The CDR3 consists of 15 residues.

The sequence derives from a human donor in good health. This chain uses TRBV7-9 with TRBJ2-5; D may match TRBD1 or TRBD2 (5 bases each). Sequenced: CD8+ T cells from PBMCs. CDR3 residues: CASTYRGQLQETQYF. The CDR3 DNA is TGTGCCAGCACCTACCGGGGCCAACTCCAAGAGACCCAGTACTTC.